This T cell receptor beta chain was obtained from a study of T cells in Graves' hyperthyroidism and ophthalmopathy. Based on clinical symptoms, serum thyroxine and TRAb, thyroid ultrasound and orbital computed tomography, diagnoses were reached. Researchers amplified the TCR beta CDR3 regions from RNA transcripts. An initial round of RT-PCR targeting the TCR CDR3 relied on the HTBI primer set. TCRdb analysed the multiplex PCR reads with MiXCR anew, one entry per CDR3 protein. The table shows roughly 700,000 distinct CDR3 sequences, with 15% to 20% occurring only once. A few counts support this clonotype. The source material was blood. The sequence was obtained from a man aged 50-60 years with Graves' hyperthyroidism.

Here the CDR3 reads CAWSNSYRTEAFF. CDR3 coding DNA: TGTGCCTGGAGTAACAGCTACCGGACTGAAGCTTTCTTT. This chain links TRBV30 with TRBJ1-1, with D unclear. V gave up 2 bases and J gave up 5 bases, with 12 bases separating them. The CDR3 is 13 amino acids. Germline lookup yields CDR1 GTSNPN and CDR2 SVGIG (reference sequence).